This is a list of T cell receptor beta chains from one sample in a study of T cells in Graves' hyperthyroidism and ophthalmopathy. A single record per CDR3 protein comes from TCRdb applying MiXCR to the multiplex PCR reads. The data hold 250,000 to 350,000 distinct CDR3 sequences, with roughly 17% observed a single time. Input material: blood. These receptors all come from a man aged 25 to 45 with Graves' hyperthyroidism. Both conserved end residues are part of each CDR3.

length: 16
V: TRBV3-1
J: TRBJ2-7
CDR3: CASSHRTSGRPAEQYF

length: 16
V: TRBV4-1
J: TRBJ2-7
CDR3: CASSHAFGTWPHEQYF

length: 14
V: TRBV2
J: TRBJ2-3
CDR3: CASSEVWGQDTQYF

length: 16
V: TRBV5-1
J: TRBJ2-5
CDR3: CASSPGDSGDQETQYF

length: 16
V: TRBV4-1
J: TRBJ2-7
CDR3: CASSQTVSGADYEQYF

length: 12
V: TRBV29-1
J: TRBJ2-5
CDR3: CSVVGPGNPQYF

length: 15
V: TRBV20-1
J: TRBJ1-6
CDR3: CSAPERGTNNSPLHF

length: 17
V: TRBV3-1
J: TRBJ2-5
CDR3: CASSQVPTGLAEETQYF

length: 14
V: TRBV27
J: TRBJ2-2
CDR3: CATKGSSGTGELFF

length: 14
V: TRBV2
J: TRBJ1-1
CDR3: CASRGQGLSTEAFF

length: 12
V: TRBV5-1
J: TRBJ2-7
CDR3: CASSMDRVQQYF

length: 12
V: TRBV19
J: TRBJ1-2
CDR3: CASSIDRYGYTF

length: 14
V: TRBV6-1
J: TRBJ1-2
CDR3: CASSLRNVDYGYTF

length: 15
V: TRBV30
J: TRBJ2-2
CDR3: CASSQGSTNTGELFF

length: 15
V: TRBV7-3
J: TRBJ2-6
CDR3: CASSSPLSGANVLTF

length: 16
V: TRBV7-9
J: TRBJ1-1
CDR3: CASSPLGWGESTEAFF

length: 16
V: TRBV27
J: TRBJ2-3
CDR3: CASSDPAGVLPDTQYF

length: 18
V: TRBV7-9
J: TRBJ2-3
CDR3: CASSSKQSSGPWADTQYF

length: 13
V: TRBV10-3
J: TRBJ1-2
CDR3: CAIRTGVPHGYTF

length: 12
V: TRBV20-1
J: TRBJ1-5
CDR3: CSVKDGNQPQHF

length: 11
V: TRBV20-1
J: TRBJ2-1
CDR3: CSVRDYNEQFF

length: 14
V: TRBV24-1
J: TRBJ2-5
CDR3: CATSDTIAEETQYF

length: 14
V: TRBV5-1
J: TRBJ2-1
CDR3: CASSPRLTYNEQFF

length: 15
V: TRBV6-1
J: TRBJ2-3
CDR3: CASSEGTGGADTQYF

length: 13
V: TRBV24-1
J: TRBJ1-6
CDR3: CATGCVGNSPLHF

length: 15
V: TRBV5-1
J: TRBJ1-5
CDR3: CASSLDAGGNQPQHF

length: 13
V: TRBV6-1
J: TRBJ2-3
CDR3: CATRGYSTDTQYF

length: 14
V: TRBV3-1
J: TRBJ1-1
CDR3: CASSQDGGNTEAFF

length: 13
V: TRBV18
J: TRBJ2-5
CDR3: CASSRTGLVTQYF

length: 8
V: TRBV20-1
J: TRBJ2-2
CDR3: CSARDGVF

length: 17
V: TRBV30
J: TRBJ2-1
CDR3: CAWSADIVISSYNEQFF

length: 16
V: TRBV5-1
J: TRBJ2-3
CDR3: CASSLARTKAGDTQYF

length: 14
V: TRBV30
J: TRBJ1-1
CDR3: CAWSVKGANTEAFF

length: 14
V: TRBV6-1
J: TRBJ1-1
CDR3: CASSRGGGDTEAFF

length: 13
V: TRBV20-1
J: TRBJ1-2
CDR3: CSARVGGLYGYTF

length: 16
V: TRBV5-8
J: TRBJ2-3
CDR3: CASSPGGSAVTDTQYF

length: 17
V: TRBV2
J: TRBJ2-2
CDR3: CASSSPGLAGVPGELFF

length: 17
V: TRBV10-3
J: TRBJ2-2
CDR3: CAIKTVASGRGTGELFF

length: 15
V: TRBV19
J: TRBJ2-1
CDR3: CASSMRTSGTNEQFF

length: 17
V: TRBV20-1
J: TRBJ2-7
CDR3: CSARVTSGRGSSYEQYF

length: 17
V: TRBV6-2/TRBV6-3
J: TRBJ2-1
CDR3: CASNEMGRTGAGNEQFF

length: 15
V: TRBV18
J: TRBJ1-5
CDR3: CASSPGGGSNQPQHF

length: 15
V: TRBV5-1
J: TRBJ2-1
CDR3: CASSLPTDVYNEQFF

length: 15
V: TRBV3-1
J: TRBJ2-1
CDR3: CASSAPSGSGIEQFF

length: 13
V: TRBV20-1
J: TRBJ2-3
CDR3: CSARGGRMDTQYF

length: 13
V: TRBV20-1
J: TRBJ2-7
CDR3: CSALERVSYEQYF

length: 15
V: TRBV15
J: TRBJ2-5
CDR3: CATSRGGAIGETQYF

length: 13
V: TRBV29-1
J: TRBJ2-3
CDR3: CSVAGESPDTQYF

length: 15
V: TRBV10-2
J: TRBJ2-3
CDR3: CASHQGRDPTDTQYF

length: 14
V: TRBV20-1
J: TRBJ2-3
CDR3: CSARAGSHTDTQYF

length: 13
V: TRBV7-9
J: TRBJ1-2
CDR3: CASSSILSEVYTF

length: 17
V: TRBV27
J: TRBJ2-1
CDR3: CASSLREGQGYYNEQFF

length: 16
V: TRBV18
J: TRBJ2-3
CDR3: CASSRLGQGQADTQYF

length: 14
V: TRBV7-3
J: TRBJ2-5
CDR3: CASSSLAGVKTQYF

length: 11
V: TRBV2
J: TRBJ1-5
CDR3: CASRANQPQHF

length: 15
V: TRBV24-1
J: TRBJ2-1
CDR3: CATSGTSGSGNEQFF

length: 15
V: TRBV28
J: TRBJ1-4
CDR3: CASSSPGLSYEKLFF

length: 14
V: TRBV12-3/TRBV12-4
J: TRBJ2-1
CDR3: CASSTGGEGNEQFF

length: 17
V: TRBV30
J: TRBJ1-4
CDR3: CAWSEEGRYAIPQKLFF